The rows below give T cell receptor beta chains drawn from one sample of a study of early T cells in non-severe SARS-CoV-2 infection. One entry per CDR3 protein, called by TCRdb with MiXCR from the 5' RACE reads. The sample records about 130,000 distinct CDR3 sequences, just under 15% being singletons. Sequenced input: whole blood. The source of these receptors is an adult who was a healthcare worker with PCR-confirmed SARS-CoV-2 infection or an uninfected control (not recorded which). Each CDR3 is given with its conserved first and last residue. A D gene is named only where the DNA matches it firmly. Not every row has a clone size; where given, it reads once, few, many or a size class.

TRBD1	TRBV29-1	NA	TRBJ2-5	TGCAGCGGAGACAGGGGCCAAGAGACCCAGTACTTC	CSGDRGQETQYF
TRBD1	TRBV5-1	many	TRBJ1-2	TGCGCCAGCAGTTTGGGGACAGGGGCGAACGGATATGGCTACACCTTC	CASSLGTGANGYGYTF
NA	TRBV29-1	NA	TRBJ2-1	TGCAGCGTTGCTCAGAGGGACTCCTACAATGAGCAGTTCTTC	CSVAQRDSYNEQFF
TRBD1	TRBV7-6	few	TRBJ1-2	TGTGCCAGCAGCCAGGGGGCTCCCTATGGCTACACCTTC	CASSQGAPYGYTF
NA	TRBV6-6	NA	TRBJ1-3	TGTGCCAGCAGTTACATGACAGGAAGGAGCTCTGGAAACACCATATATTTT	CASSYMTGRSSGNTIYF
NA	TRBV13	few	TRBJ2-1	TGTGCCAGCAGCGCGGGACCCTGGGGCGATGAGCAGTTCTTC	CASSAGPWGDEQFF
NA	TRBV7-9	NA	TRBJ1-1	TGTGCCAGCAGCCCAAGACAGATGAACACTGAAGCTTTCTTT	CASSPRQMNTEAFF
NA	TRBV30	NA	TRBJ1-3	TGTGCCTGGAGTCCCGGCTACTCTGGAAACACCATATATTTT	CAWSPGYSGNTIYF
TRBD1	TRBV25-1	NA	TRBJ2-7	TGTGCCAGCAGTGATCACGGGACAGGGGCCTACGAGCAGTACTTC	CASSDHGTGAYEQYF
NA	TRBV20-1	few	TRBJ2-3	TGCAGTGCTGGTCTCAGCACAGATACGCAGTATTTT	CSAGLSTDTQYF
TRBD1	TRBV27	few	TRBJ1-6	TGTGCCAGCAGTTTAAGAGGGGGCTCATCACCCCTCCACTTT	CASSLRGGSSPLHF
NA	TRBV14	NA	TRBJ2-6	TGTGCCAGCAGCCAGGACCCCCCCGGTGGGGGGGCCAACGTCCTGACTTTC	CASSQDPPGGGANVLTF
NA	TRBV7-8	NA	TRBJ1-1	TGTGCCAGCAGCTTAGCTCGACCCACTGAAGCTTTCTTT	CASSLARPTEAFF
NA	TRBV29-1	NA	TRBJ2-1	TGCAGCGTTGAGGTGGGGGCGGCCAACCTCGATGAGCAGTTCTTC	CSVEVGAANLDEQFF